One and the same sample provided the 2 T cell receptor beta chains below, sequenced in a study of CD8 T cells in ankylosing spondylitis. General study points: There was a TCR beta motif, made of several highly homologous variants, that appeared characteristic of ankylosing spondylitis blood.

Using its own MiXCR run on the 5' RACE reads, TCRdb lists one record per CDR3 protein. The repertoire holds fewer than 400,000 distinct CDR3 sequences, with about a fifth as singletons. Which antigens these TCRs recognize remains unknown. The sequencing sample was made of blood, either unsorted or a sorted T cell fraction (not recorded which). These receptors were collected from a male donor with ankylosing spondylitis.

The J gene is TRBJ2-3, the V gene TRBV5-6; D not resolved. In germline, CDR1 is SGHDT, CDR2 YYEEEE. The ends were cut back, 4 bases at V and 8 bases at J, with 11 bases in the middle. CDR3 length: 12 residues. The CDR3, as DNA: TGTGCCAGCAGCAGACAAGAAGTTACGCAGTATTTT. The encoded protein is CASSRQEVTQYF.

The chain has TRBV10-3 and TRBJ1-5; the match to TRBD1 covers 8 bases. Looked up from germline, CDR1 is ENHRY and CDR2 is SYGVKD. This CDR3 comprises 15 residues. The junction had 9 bases not matched to a gene; V was cut back by 6 bases and J by 5 bases. The CDR3 DNA reads as TGTGCCATCAGGGGACAGGTTGGAGATGATCAGCCCCAGCATTTT. It is translated as CAIRGQVGDDQPQHF.